Each of the 10 T cell receptor beta chains below was sequenced from the same sample in a study of CD8 T cells in Susac syndrome. cDNA came from around 0.5 to 1 ug RNA primed by random hexamers. TCRdb reprocessed the immunoSEQ multiplex PCR reads with MiXCR, giving one entry per CDR3 protein. The sample shows about 120,000 distinct CDR3 sequences, around 90% of them seen only once. Sequences were obtained from CD4+ T cells from PBMCs. These receptors came from a human donor in good health.

The V gene is TRBV7-2, the J gene TRBJ1-1, with a possible D match to TRBD1 (5 bases). CDR1 and CDR2 (germline): SGHTA, FQGNSA. This CDR3 region has 17 residues. V lost 5 bases to trimming and J lost 2 bases, with 21 bases between them. CDR3 sequence: CASSKVGRIFANTEAFF. The CDR3 DNA reads TGTGCCAGCAGCAAAGTGGGACGAATTTTCGCAAACACTGAAGCTTTCTTT. The full variable domain, its missing parts supplied by reference TRBV7-2 and TRBJ1-1, is GAGVSQSPSNKVTEKGKDVELRCDPISGHTALYWYRQSLGQGLEFLIYFQGNSAPDKSGLPSDRFSAERTGGSVSTLTIQRTQQEDSAVYLCASSKVGRIFANTEAFFGQGTRLTVV.

The CDR3 DNA follows: TGTGCCAGCAGCTCTTCGTGGGGCTACACCTTC. It translates to CASSSSWGYTF. The chain links TRBV6-5 to TRBJ1-2; D not resolved. V shed 6 bases and J shed 8 bases, with 10 bases lying between them. Germline V gives CDR1 MNHEY, CDR2 SVGAGI. This CDR3 has 11 amino acids.

This chain uses TRBV9 with TRBJ2-1, with D perhaps assigned TRBD1 or TRBD2 (5 bases each). The V gene lost 0 bases and the J gene lost 1 base, with 11 bases spanning the gap. CDR3 length: 16 residues. Germline loops: CDR1 SGDLS, CDR2 YYNGEE. In DNA, the CDR3 is TGTGCCAGCAGCGTAGGAGGGGAGATATCCTACAATGAGCAGTTCTTC. Residues: CASSVGGEISYNEQFF.

V is TRBV18 and J is TRBJ1-2; a weak D match, TRBD1 (5 bases). This CDR3 has 13 residues. V was shortened by 6 bases and J by 3 bases, with 11 bases between the two germline ends. Germline-derived CDR1 and CDR2 are KGHSH and LQKENI. In DNA, the CDR3 is TGTGCCAGCTCCCCGGGAGGGGACTATGGCTACACCTTC. It encodes CASSPGGDYGYTF.

The chain combines TRBV6-5 with TRBJ2-5; D might be TRBD1 (6 bases). The CDR3 covers 18 residues. Deletions cut 0 bases from V and 0 bases from J, with 17 bases between. Germline V gene data show CDR1 as MNHEY and CDR2 as SVGAGI. The CDR3 DNA is TGTGCCAGCAGTTACTCGATTTTTAGGGGGTATGACCAAGAGACCCAGTACTTC. The encoded protein is CASSYSIFRGYDQETQYF.

The chain is built from TRBV20-1 and TRBJ1-1; a weak D match, TRBD1 (5 bases). Germline V gene lookup returns CDR1 DFQATT and CDR2 SNEGSKA (reference sequence). V was pared by 7 bases and J by 4 bases, with 10 bases between. CDR3 length: 11 residues. This CDR3 reads CSGGWTTEAFF. CDR3 nucleotide sequence: TGCAGTGGGGGGTGGACCACTGAAGCTTTCTTT.

The chain has TRBV7-9 and TRBJ1-1; maybe TRBD1 (5 bases). V lost 1 base and J 11 bases, leaving 23 bases between the germline ends. Germline-derived CDR1 and CDR2 are SEHNR and FQNEAQ (reference sequence). The CDR3 has 16 amino acids. CDR3 bases: TGTGCCAGCAGCTTAGTATTGGGTAGGGGTTTGAGGTCGGCTTTCTTT. As protein: CASSLVLGRGLRSAFF. The full variable domain, completed using reference TRBV7-9 and TRBJ1-1, is DTGVSQNPRHKITKRGQNVTFRCDPISEHNRLYWYRQTLGQGPEFLTYFQNEAQLEKSRLLSDRFSAERPKGSFSTLEIQRTEQGDSAMYLCASSLVLGRGLRSAFFGQGTRLTVV.

The count of this clonotype is one. This chain connects TRBV5-1 to TRBJ1-4, with 7 positions matching TRBD1. V lost 3 bases and J lost 8; bases outside the gene matches: 7. The length of the CDR3 is 14 residues. The V gene's germline CDR1 is SGHRS and CDR2 YFSETQ. CDR3 sequence reads: CASSSRGDSEKLFF. DNA of the CDR3: TGCGCCAGCAGCTCCAGAGGGGACAGCGAAAAACTGTTTTTT.

The chain joins TRBV6-2 or TRBV6-3 to TRBJ2-1, with 7 bases fitting TRBD1. This CDR3 has 17 amino acids. Germline V gene sequence: CDR1 MNHEY, CDR2 SVGEGT. V trimming: 0 bases; J trimming: 1 base; junction bases outside the gene matches: 6. The CDR3 nucleotides read TGTGCCAGCAGTTACTCACTACAGGGGAATTCCTACAATGAGCAGTTCTTC. This gives the protein CASSYSLQGNSYNEQFF.

This rearrangement joins TRBV7-8 to TRBJ2-7; maybe TRBD1 (5 bases). V lost 1 base and J lost 0, with 10 bases in between. The germline V gene has CDR1 SGHVS and CDR2 FQNEAQ. The CDR3 extends over 15 amino acids. The CDR3 is CASSLEQGFSYEQYF. The DNA of the CDR3 is TGTGCCAGCAGCTTAGAGCAGGGATTCTCCTACGAGCAGTACTTC.